This TCR beta chain originates from a study of blood T cells in healthy people across ages. A second PCR, run for about 6 to 12 cycles, used a sample-barcoded 5' primer plus a J-beta primer mix. TCRdb re-analysed the 5' RACE reads in MiXCR, keeping a single row per CDR3 protein. The sample yields 600,000 to 1,000,000 distinct CDR3 sequences, more than 45% seen once. The study drew donors from healthy Caucasian individuals in Russia aged roughly 6 to 100. CDR1 and CDR2 from the germline V gene are SGHTA and FQGTGA. After removal of 5 bases from V and 11 bases from J, the junction contained 15 bases not matched to a gene. CDR3 size: 15 residues.

Sequencing was performed on blood. This TCR was recovered from a man aged 25 to 40 in good health. J is TRBJ2-1 and V is TRBV7-3; 7 bases agree with TRBD1. The CDR3 loop reads CASSASGTVLGKQFF. The CDR3 DNA sequence: TGTGCCAGCAGCGCCTCCGGGACAGTTTTAGGTAAGCAGTTCTTC.